The 14 T cell receptor beta chains presented below share a single source sample, sequenced in a study of response to subunit inactivated influenza vaccine. TCRdb re-analysed the RT-PCR reads in MiXCR, keeping a single row per CDR3 protein. The sample records 300,000 to 350,000 distinct CDR3 sequences, over 20% being singletons. Specimen: PBMCs from blood, collected 21 months after vaccination. Every receptor here comes from a man aged 50 to 75 who received an inactivated influenza vaccine.

This clonotype was observed a few times. This chain connects TRBV20-1 to TRBJ2-5; 7 positions agree with TRBD2. V lost 5 bases, J lost 7 bases, and 10 bases stayed unmatched. This CDR3 is built from 13 residues. Germline assignment: CDR1 DFQATT and CDR2 SNEGSKA (reference sequence). The CDR3 nucleotides read TGCAGTGCTCCTAGGGGAGGGCTGGGGACCCAGTACTTC. Amino acid sequence: CSAPRGGLGTQYF.

The chain uses TRBV12-3 or TRBV12-4 and TRBJ1-2; no reliable D call. Trimming pared 3 bases from V and 8 bases from J, leaving 13 bases between. The CDR3 is 13 amino acids. The CDR3 region is CASSFKREEGYTF. The DNA for the CDR3 is TGTGCCAGCAGTTTCAAGAGGGAAGAAGGCTACACCTTC.

This chain uses TRBV5-1 with TRBJ2-7; 10 bases are a match to TRBD2. V trimming: 1 base; J trimming: 1 base; junction bases outside the gene matches: 2. CDR1 and CDR2 (germline): SGHRS, YFSETQ. This CDR3 spans 15 amino acids. CDR3 region: CASSLLAGDSYEQYF. The DNA of the CDR3 is TGCGCCAGCAGCTTGCTAGCGGGGGATTCCTACGAGCAGTACTTC.

The chain carries TRBV19 and TRBJ1-5, with D unresolved. Germline-derived CDR1 and CDR2 are LNHDA and SQIVND (reference sequence). The CDR3 consists of 15 residues. V lost 4 bases and J lost 0, with 10 bases in between. CDR3 DNA sequence: TGTGCCAGTAGTAATGAGGCCTATAGCAATCAGCCCCAGCATTTT. This encodes CASSNEAYSNQPQHF.

This clonotype was counted only a few times. The J gene is TRBJ1-1, the V gene TRBV20-1, with a weak D call TRBD1 (5 bases). Deletions cut 6 bases from V and 8 bases from J, with 13 bases between. The germline V gene encodes CDR1 DFQATT and CDR2 SNEGSKA (reference sequence). This CDR3 has 11 amino acids. The DNA of the CDR3 is TGCAGTGCGAGCATGTGGGGGGAAGCTTTCTTT. Translated, it gives CSASMWGEAFF.

The V and J genes are TRBV11-2 and TRBJ1-3; no clear D gene. CDR1 and CDR2 (germline): SGHAT, FQNNGV. V lost 5 bases and J lost 4, with 9 bases in between. The CDR3 runs 13 residues. As DNA, the CDR3 is TGTGCCAGCAGCCCGCTCAACGGAAACACCATATATTTT. Translation: CASSPLNGNTIYF.

In its sample, this clonotype was seen a few times. The genes are TRBV24-1 and TRBJ1-5, with a possible D match to TRBD1 (6 bases). The V and J ends lost 1 base and 5 bases respectively, with 11 bases between them. CDR1 and CDR2 from the germline V gene are KGHDR and SFDVKD. The CDR3 consists of 15 residues. The CDR3 loop is CATSDFGGPHQPQHF. DNA for the CDR3: TGTGCCACCAGTGATTTTGGGGGGCCCCATCAGCCCCAGCATTTT.

In regard to this clonotype: The junction and the germline gene differ at one end; a read error may be behind it. V is TRBV5-4 and J is TRBJ1-4; tentatively, D is TRBD1 (5 bases). Looked up from germline, CDR1 is SGHNT and CDR2 is YYREEE (reference sequence). CDR3 length: 14 amino acids. The chain's CDR3 is CASSLKGNNEELFF. The CDR3, as DNA: TGTGCCAGCAGCTTGAAGGGGAATAATGAAGAACTGTTTTTT.

This clonotype has at least ten counts. The chain has TRBV20-1 and TRBJ1-6; 8 positions agree with TRBD1. CDR3 size: 14 residues. Germline-derived CDR1 and CDR2 are DFQATT and SNEGSKA (reference sequence). The V gene end was trimmed by 6 bases and the J gene end by 7 bases; junction bases not matched to a gene: 8. CDR3 coding DNA: TGCAGTGCAGAGAAGGACAGGGCAAATTCACCCCTCCACTTT. Protein product: CSAEKDRANSPLHF.

This clonotype was seen only a few times. The rearrangement links TRBV5-5 to TRBJ1-1, with 7 bases aligning to TRBD1. J gave up 0 bases and V 4 bases, and 9 bases lay outside the gene matches. Per germline, CDR1 SGHKS and CDR2 YYEKEE (reference sequence). This CDR3 region has 16 residues. CDR3 residues: CASSPGAGTVNTEAFF. DNA of the CDR3: TGTGCCAGCAGCCCAGGGGCCGGGACAGTGAACACTGAAGCTTTCTTT.

The DNA of the CDR3 is TGTGCCATCAGTGAGTTTGACGAGACCCAGTACTTC. Amino acid sequence: CAISEFDETQYF. The chain has TRBV10-3 and TRBJ2-5, with unresolved D. This CDR3 has 12 amino acids. Trimming removed 1 base from V and 5 bases from J, with 5 bases in between. CDR1 ENHRY and CDR2 SYGVKD come from the germline V gene.

This clonotype was seen a handful of times. J is TRBJ1-5 and V is TRBV7-9, with no clear D. V was clipped by 1 base and J by 4 bases, with 5 bases between them. Germline CDR1 reads SEHNR; CDR2 reads FQNEAQ (reference sequence). CDR3 length: 13 amino acids. CDR3 residues: CASSLETNQPQHF. The CDR3 nucleotides read TGTGCCAGCAGCTTAGAGACAAATCAGCCCCAGCATTTT. Full variable domain (missing parts from reference TRBV7-9 and TRBJ1-5): DTGVSQNPRHKITKRGQNVTFRCDPISEHNRLYWYRQTLGQGPEFLTYFQNEAQLEKSRLLSDRFSAERPKGSFSTLEIQRTEQGDSAMYLCASSLETNQPQHFGDGTRLSIL.

V gene TRBV13 combines with J gene TRBJ1-1; 7 positions agree with TRBD1. This CDR3 has 18 amino acids. V lost 1 base and J lost 5; bases outside the gene matches: 16. Per germline, CDR1 PRHDT and CDR2 FYEKMQ (reference sequence). CDR3 sequence reads: CASSLVRQGKSVVTEAFF. CDR3 coding DNA: TGTGCCAGCAGCTTAGTGAGACAGGGTAAATCTGTGGTGACTGAAGCTTTCTTT.

Here the CDR3 reads CSAPNPTGDRSYEQYF. CDR3 DNA sequence: TGCAGTGCCCCTAACCCGACAGGGGACCGCTCCTACGAGCAGTACTTC. This chain connects TRBV20-1 to TRBJ2-7; the match to TRBD1 covers 8 bases. V shed 6 bases, J shed 0 bases, and the junction held 13 bases outside the gene matches. The CDR3 extends over 16 amino acids. Germline-derived CDR1 and CDR2 are DFQATT and SNEGSKA (reference sequence).